The sample holds one count of the clone carrying this TCR beta chain. This entry comes from a study of blood T cell repertoires in COVID-19. As for the study in general: The recovered donors of Cohort 3 showed two negative PCRs, clearance, or symptom resolution. The United States, Italy and Spain supplied acute and convalescent COVID-19 samples.

Using immunoSEQ multiplex PCR, the repertoire was profiled, and TCRdb retains in-frame clones only, with some absent. The profile covers approximately 200,000 clones, with roughly 87% appearing a single time and approximately 7.2% taken by the ten largest. V lost 1 base to trimming and J lost 1 base; unmatched junction nucleotides: 7. Germline assignment: CDR1 SGHRS and CDR2 YFSETQ. The CDR3 extends over 17 amino acids. The specimen sequenced was PBMCs or T cells enriched from blood (not recorded which). The chain recombines TRBV5-1 with TRBJ1-1; 10 bases match TRBD1. This receptor was identified in a young man in a cohort exposed to, infected with or recovered from COVID-19 (not recorded which). This CDR3 reads CASSLRGQGPGNTEAFF. As DNA, the CDR3 is TGCGCCAGCAGCTTGCGGGGACAGGGGCCGGGGAACACTGAAGCTTTCTTT.